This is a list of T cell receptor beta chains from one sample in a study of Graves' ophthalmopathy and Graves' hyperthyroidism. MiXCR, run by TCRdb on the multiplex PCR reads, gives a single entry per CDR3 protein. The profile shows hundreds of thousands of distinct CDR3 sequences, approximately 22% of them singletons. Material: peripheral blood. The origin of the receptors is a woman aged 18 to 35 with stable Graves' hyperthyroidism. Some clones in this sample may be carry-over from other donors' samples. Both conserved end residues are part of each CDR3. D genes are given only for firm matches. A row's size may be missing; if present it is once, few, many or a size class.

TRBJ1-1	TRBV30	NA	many	CAWRMGGGQNTEAFF	TGTGCCTGGAGAATGGGAGGGGGACAGAACACTGAAGCTTTCTTT
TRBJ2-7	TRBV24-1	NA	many	CATSAGATYEQYF	TGTGCCACCAGCGCGGGGGCAACCTACGAGCAGTACTTC
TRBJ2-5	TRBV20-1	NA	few	CSAREYQETQYF	TGCAGTGCTAGGGAATACCAAGAGACCCAGTACTTC
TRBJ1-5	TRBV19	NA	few	CASSLGWAGGGNQPQHF	TGTGCCAGTAGCCTCGGGTGGGCGGGGGGCGGCAATCAGCCCCAGCATTTT
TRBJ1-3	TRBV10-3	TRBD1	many	CAISSDRGNTIYF	TGTGCCATCAGTTCGGACAGGGGAAACACCATATATTTT
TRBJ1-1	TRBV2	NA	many	CASSGSLETTEAFF	TGTGCCAGCAGTGGGTCGCTGGAGACCACTGAAGCTTTCTTT
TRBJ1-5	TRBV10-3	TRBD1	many	CAISGGQGDGDNQPQHF	TGTGCCATCAGTGGGGGACAGGGGGACGGAGACAATCAGCCCCAGCATTTT
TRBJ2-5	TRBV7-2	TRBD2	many	CASSAKGRGQETQYF	TGTGCCAGCAGCGCAAAGGGGAGGGGTCAAGAGACCCAGTACTTC
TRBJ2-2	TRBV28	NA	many	CASKKWGQIVNTGELFF	TGTGCCAGCAAAAAATGGGGACAAATCGTGAACACCGGGGAGCTGTTTTTT
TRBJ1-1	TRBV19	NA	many	CASSGMNTEAFF	TGTGCCAGTTCCGGGATGAACACTGAAGCTTTCTTT
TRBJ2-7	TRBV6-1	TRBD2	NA	CASSMGGSGGYPQYF	TGTGCCAGCAGTATGGGTGGGAGCGGGGGGTACCCGCAGTACTTC
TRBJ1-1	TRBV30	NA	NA	CAWSVTAGTEAFF	TGTGCCTGGAGTGTAACGGCGGGCACTGAAGCTTTCTTT
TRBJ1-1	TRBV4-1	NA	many	CASSQGGEPEAFF	TGCGCCAGCAGCCAAGGAGGGGAGCCTGAAGCTTTCTTT
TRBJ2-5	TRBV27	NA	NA	CASSSLGERLSETQDF	TGTGCCAGCAGCTCCCTCGGGGAACGTCTTTCGGAGACCCAGGACTTC
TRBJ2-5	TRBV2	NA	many	CASSDGGLGETQYF	TGTGCCAGCAGTGACGGGGGCCTCGGGGAGACCCAGTACTTC
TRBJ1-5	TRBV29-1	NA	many	CSVRDNHNQPQHF	TGCAGCGTACGGGACAACCACAATCAGCCCCAGCATTTT
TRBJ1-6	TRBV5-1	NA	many	CASSFDGDNSPLHF	TGCGCCAGCAGCTTCGACGGAGATAATTCACCCCTCCACTTT
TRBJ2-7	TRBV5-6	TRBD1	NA	CASSPGTGGLHEQYF	TGTGCCAGCAGCCCAGGGACAGGGGGCCTCCACGAGCAGTACTTC
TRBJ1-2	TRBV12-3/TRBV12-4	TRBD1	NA	CASSPDRGTYGYTF	TGTGCCAGCAGCCCGGACAGGGGAACCTATGGCTACACCTTC
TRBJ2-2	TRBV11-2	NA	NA	CASSLGPWRQSNTGELFF	TGTGCCAGCAGCTTGGGGCCATGGAGACAGTCGAACACCGGGGAGCTGTTTTTT
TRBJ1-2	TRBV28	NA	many	CASSSVTTYGYTF	TGTGCCAGCAGTTCAGTCACGACATATGGCTACACCTTC
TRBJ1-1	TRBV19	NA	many	CASSNERRMNTEAFF	TGTGCCAGTAGTAATGAGAGGCGGATGAACACTGAAGCTTTCTTT
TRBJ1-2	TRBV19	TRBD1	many	CASCETGGFGYTF	TGTGCCAGTTGTGAGACAGGGGGCTTTGGCTACACCTTC
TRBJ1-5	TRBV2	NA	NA	CASSESRPSNQPQHF	TGTGCCAGCAGTGAAAGTAGGCCTAGCAATCAGCCCCAGCATTTT
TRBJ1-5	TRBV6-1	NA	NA	CACQGGQPQHF	TGTGCCTGTCAAGGCGGTCAGCCCCAGCATTTT
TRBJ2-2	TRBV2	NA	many	CASDDPGELFF	TGTGCCAGCGATGACCCCGGGGAGCTGTTTTTT
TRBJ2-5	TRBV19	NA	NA	CASSMSGRQIETRYF	TGTGCCAGTAGTATGTCGGGACGACAAATCGAGACCCGGTACTTC
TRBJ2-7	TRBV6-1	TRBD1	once	CATYRDRISYEQYF	TGTGCCACCTACCGGGACAGGATTTCCTACGAGCAGTACTTC
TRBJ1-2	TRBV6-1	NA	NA	CASSPEWEGPANYGYTF	TGTGCCAGCAGTCCCGAGTGGGAAGGGCCAGCTAACTATGGCTACACCTTC
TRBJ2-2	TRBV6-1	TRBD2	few	CASRGLAGYTGELFF	TGTGCCAGCAGGGGACTAGCGGGGTACACCGGGGAGCTGTTTTTT
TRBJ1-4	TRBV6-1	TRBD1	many	CASSRDSNNEKLFF	TGTGCCAGCAGTCGGGACAGCAATAATGAAAAACTGTTTTTT
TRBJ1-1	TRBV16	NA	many	CASSQDSAGPNTEAFF	TGTGCCAGCAGCCAAGATTCTGCAGGGCCAAACACTGAAGCTTTCTTT
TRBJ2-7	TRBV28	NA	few	CASSLIRNYEQYF	TGTGCCAGCAGTTTAATAAGAAACTACGAGCAGTACTTC
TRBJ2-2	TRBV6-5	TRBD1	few	CASSFSDRDTNTGELFF	TGTGCCAGCAGTTTCTCAGACAGGGATACGAACACCGGGGAGCTGTTTTTT
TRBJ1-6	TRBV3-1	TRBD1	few	CASRDTGANSPLHF	TGTGCCAGCAGAGATACAGGGGCGAATTCACCCCTCCACTTT
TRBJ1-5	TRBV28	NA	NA	CASSRGAGVNQPQHF	TGTGCCAGCAGCCGCGGGGCAGGGGTGAATCAGCCCCAGCATTTT
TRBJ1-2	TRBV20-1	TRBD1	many	CSARDDRENYGYTF	TGCAGTGCTAGAGACGACAGGGAAAACTATGGCTACACCTTC
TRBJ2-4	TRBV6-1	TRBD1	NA	CASRQQGRDIQYF	TGTGCCAGCAGACAACAGGGGAGAGACATTCAGTACTTC
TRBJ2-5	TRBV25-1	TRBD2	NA	CASSGAGGGQETQYF	TGTGCCAGCAGTGGAGCGGGAGGGGGCCAAGAGACCCAGTACTTC
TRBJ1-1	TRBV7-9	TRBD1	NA	CASSLVMTGITEAFF	TGTGCCAGCAGCTTAGTAATGACAGGGATTACTGAAGCTTTCTTT
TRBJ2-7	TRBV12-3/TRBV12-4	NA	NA	CASSLETSPYEQYF	TGTGCCAGCAGTTTAGAGACTTCCCCCTACGAGCAGTACTTC
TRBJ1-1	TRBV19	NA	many	CASRAVRNTEAFF	TGTGCCAGTAGAGCAGTACGGAACACTGAAGCTTTCTTT
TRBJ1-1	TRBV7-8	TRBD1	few	CASGSFPRDSHTEAFF	TGTGCCAGCGGTTCATTCCCCCGGGACAGCCACACTGAGGCTTTCTTT
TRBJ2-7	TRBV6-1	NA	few	CASSSEGRVYEQYF	TGTGCCAGCAGCTCCGAGGGAAGGGTCTACGAGCAGTACTTC